This TCR beta chain was identified during a study of blood T cell repertoires in COVID-19 (dated by TCRdb to the early 2020s). Study-wide context: Samples from collaborators originated in the United States, Italy and Spain and spanned both the acute and convalescent phases of COVID-19. The material from the prospective study consisted of cDNA or gDNA derived from T cells, B-cell-depleted T cells, or PBMCs. The dataset comprised deeply sampled blood TCRbeta repertoires from subjects exposed to, actively infected with, or recovered from COVID-19. The repertoires were released in a freely available public database meant as a resource for research on the immune response to SARS-CoV-2. Samples were obtained from the ongoing ImmuneRACE study (first 160 participants) and from over a thousand subjects provided by 6 global collaborators. Sample metadata almost always included a de-identified subject ID, COVID-19 status, age in years and sex. Where available, HLA class I and class II types were obtained from metadata supplied by the sample provider rather than from assay-based typing. Overall study results and their limits: How much clinical and demographic metadata was included differed by source and by participant, and the metadata was provided uncurated.

Notes on this clone: Its antigen has not been determined. Base quality data are lacking; no much larger clone is found one base away.

TCRbeta CDR3 regions were amplified from genomic DNA using the immunoSEQ Assay, a bias-controlled multiplex PCR. The study's processing was this. Within the assay, amplification of reference gene primers was used to estimate how many nucleated cells each sample contained. To quantify the absolute abundance of each unique TCRbeta CDR3 rearrangement, sequence reads were collapsed and filtered. For each sample, productive Simpson clonality was calculated as the square root of Simpson's diversity index over productive rearrangements. Drawn from immuneACCESS, this table holds only the in-frame rearrangements with V and J called that TCRdb kept. Clones are partly lost; checked studies trace under half to an unresolved V gene and leave the rest unexplained. Clonal size and the V and J genes are those of that table, whereas D and trimming came from the DNA. A total of 110,000 or so clones appear in this sample, approximately 87% of them only once. The ten largest clones capture less than 2.5% of the sample.

Each collaborating institution followed its own protocols to collect whole blood in K2EDTA tubes. For TCRbeta analysis, collaborators shipped samples in one of three forms: frozen whole blood, isolated PBMCs, or DNA extracted from either of those sample types. CDR1 SGHTA and CDR2 FQGNSA were looked up in the germline V gene. Trimming costs V 3 bases and J 6 bases, and their ends lie 9 bases apart. Its CDR3 holds 12 amino acids, cysteine through phenylalanine. Just the 36-base CDR3 DNA is kept, in frame starting at base 1. In this chain, TRBV7-2 is recombined with TRBJ2-7; confidence is insufficient to name the D gene. The sequenced material came from peripheral blood. The TCR sequence derives from a woman in her forties or fifties with acute or convalescent COVID-19. CDR3 protein: CASSLLTGEQYF. The DNA sequence reads TGTGCCAGCAGCTTGCTTACGGGCGAGCAGTACTTC.